This T cell receptor beta chain was captured by sequencing in a study of T cells in Graves' hyperthyroidism and ophthalmopathy. Study-wide background: Peripheral blood was taken when the disease was first diagnosed, before any treatment began. Study-level points and caveats: Model predictions of ophthalmopathy came a median 6.5 months before onset.

Amplified TCR beta CDR3 regions derived from RNA transcripts. HTBI primers drove first-round RT-PCR of the TCR CDR3. Via MiXCR, TCRdb re-called the multiplex PCR reads, giving one row per CDR3 protein. The sample holds some 500,000 distinct CDR3 sequences, roughly 24% seen once. A word on this clonotype: The antigen remains undetermined.

Ophthalmopathy cases scored 3 or more on the Clinical Activity Score and 4 or more on NOSPECS grade, with duration below 3 months. Exclusions: uncontrolled infection, other autoimmune disease, pregnancy, lactation. Trimming pared 5 bases from V and 7 bases from J, leaving 15 bases between. In germline, CDR1 is MDHEN, CDR2 SYDVKM. CDR3 length: 13 amino acids. The sample was blood. The rearrangement uses TRBV28 and TRBJ2-7, with D tentatively TRBD1 (6 bases). The TCR comes from a woman in her 30s with Graves' ophthalmopathy. In DNA, the CDR3 is TGTGCCAGCAGTACCCCAGAGGGGGTTGAGCAGTACTTC. This translates into CASSTPEGVEQYF. Full variable domain (outside the CDR3, taken from reference TRBV28 and TRBJ2-7): DVKVTQSSRYLVKRTGEKVFLECVQDMDHENMFWYRQDPGLGLRLIYFSYDVKMKEKGDIPEGYSVSREKKERFSLILESASTNQTSMYLCASSTPEGVEQYFGPGTRLTVT.